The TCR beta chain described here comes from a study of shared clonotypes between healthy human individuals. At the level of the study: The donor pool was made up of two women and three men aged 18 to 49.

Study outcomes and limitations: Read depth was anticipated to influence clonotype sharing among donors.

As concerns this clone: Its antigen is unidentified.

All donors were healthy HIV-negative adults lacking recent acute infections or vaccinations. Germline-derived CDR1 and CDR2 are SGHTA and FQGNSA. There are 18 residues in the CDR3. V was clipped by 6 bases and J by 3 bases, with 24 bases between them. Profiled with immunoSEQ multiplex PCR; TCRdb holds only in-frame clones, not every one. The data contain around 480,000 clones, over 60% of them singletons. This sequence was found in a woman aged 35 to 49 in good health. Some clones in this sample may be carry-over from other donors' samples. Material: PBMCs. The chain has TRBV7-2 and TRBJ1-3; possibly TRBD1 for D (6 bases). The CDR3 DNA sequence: TGTGCCAGCAGACTCATTGGGGGCTGGGAGCTTGGTGGAAACACCATATATTTT. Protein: CASRLIGGWELGGNTIYF.